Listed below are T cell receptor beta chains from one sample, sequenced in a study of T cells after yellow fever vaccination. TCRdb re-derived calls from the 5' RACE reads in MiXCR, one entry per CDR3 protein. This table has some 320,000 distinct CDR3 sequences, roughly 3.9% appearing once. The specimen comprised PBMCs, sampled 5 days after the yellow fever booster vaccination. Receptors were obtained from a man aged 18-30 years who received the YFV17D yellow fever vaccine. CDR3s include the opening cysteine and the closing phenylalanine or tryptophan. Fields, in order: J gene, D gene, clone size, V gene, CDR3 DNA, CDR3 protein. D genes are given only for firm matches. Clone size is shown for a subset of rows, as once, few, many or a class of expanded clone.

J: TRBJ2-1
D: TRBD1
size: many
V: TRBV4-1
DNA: TGCGCCAGCAGCCGGATTTCCGTCGGGACAGGCGATGAGCAGTTCTTC
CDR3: CASSRISVGTGDEQFF

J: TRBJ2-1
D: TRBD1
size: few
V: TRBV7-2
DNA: TGTGCCAGCACCGGGACAGCGGCCTACAATGAGCAGTTCTTC
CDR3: CASTGTAAYNEQFF

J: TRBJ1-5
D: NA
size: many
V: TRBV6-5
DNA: TGTGCCAGCAGTTACTCCAGGGACAAGCCCCAGCATTTT
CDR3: CASSYSRDKPQHF

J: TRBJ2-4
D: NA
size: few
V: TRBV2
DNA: TGTGCCAGCTGCATTGACAAATCCAAAAACATTCAGTACTTC
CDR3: CASCIDKSKNIQYF

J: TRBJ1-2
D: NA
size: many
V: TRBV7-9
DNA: TGTGCCAGCAGCGCTGCCTATGGCTACACCTTC
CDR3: CASSAAYGYTF

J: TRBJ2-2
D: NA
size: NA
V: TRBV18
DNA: TGTGCCAGCTCACCCCTGTGGACCGGGGAGCTGTTTTTT
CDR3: CASSPLWTGELFF

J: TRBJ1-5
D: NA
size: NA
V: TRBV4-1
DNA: TGCGCCAGCAGCCAAGTTATTGGTAGTAATCAGCCCCAGCATTTT
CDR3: CASSQVIGSNQPQHF

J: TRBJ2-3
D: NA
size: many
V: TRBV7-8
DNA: TGTGCCAGCAGCTTACCCCTCCTCCGGGGCACAGATACGCAGTATTTT
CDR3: CASSLPLLRGTDTQYF

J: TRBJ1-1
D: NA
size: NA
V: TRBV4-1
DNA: TGCGCCAGCAGCCATCCTGGGGGGGGGCGCGGGAACACTGAAGCTTTCTTT
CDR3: CASSHPGGGRGNTEAFF

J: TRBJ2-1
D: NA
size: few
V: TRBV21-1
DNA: TGTGCCAGCAGCAAATTGCCGCAGGGAAACAATGAGCAGTTCTTC
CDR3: CASSKLPQGNNEQFF

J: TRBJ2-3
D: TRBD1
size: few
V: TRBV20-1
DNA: TGCAGTGCTAGATTCGGGCAGGGGGGCACAGATACGCAGTATTTT
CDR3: CSARFGQGGTDTQYF

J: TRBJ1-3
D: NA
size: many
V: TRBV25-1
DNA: TGTGCCAGCAGTGCGCCGGGGACGCTTGGAAACACCATATATTTT
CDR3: CASSAPGTLGNTIYF

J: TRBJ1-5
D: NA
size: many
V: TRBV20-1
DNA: TGCAGTGCTAGGGTGGGTGGGGCAGGCGAGAATCAGCCCCAGCATTTT
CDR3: CSARVGGAGENQPQHF

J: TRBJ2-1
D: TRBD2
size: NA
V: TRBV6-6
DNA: TGTGCCAGCAGTCGGACTAGCGGGGATTGGGAGCAGTTCTTC
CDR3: CASSRTSGDWEQFF

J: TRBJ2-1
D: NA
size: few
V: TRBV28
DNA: TGTGCCAGCAGCCTAAGGAGAGGTTTCACACCATCCTCGCAGTTCTTC
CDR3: CASSLRRGFTPSSQFF

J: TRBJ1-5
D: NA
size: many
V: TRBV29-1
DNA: TGCAGCGTTACCACCGGGTCCAATCAGCCCCAGCATTTT
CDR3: CSVTTGSNQPQHF